The 15 T cell receptor beta chains listed next were all sequenced from one sample in a study of post-analysis software for immune sequencing data. These receptors lack a known antigen. Study conclusions and caveats: In patients, TRBV5-6, TRBV5-1 and TRBV20-1 belonged to four or five TRBV segments found more frequently than in controls.

The authors incorporated unique molecular identifiers into the TCR beta cDNA libraries. TCRdb fed the PCR reads into MiXCR, producing one record per CDR3 protein. This table has hundreds of thousands of distinct CDR3 sequences, 35% to 45% appearing once. The sequencing sample was made of blood. These receptors were obtained from a girl aged 5 to 17 with multiple sclerosis.

The chain links TRBV20-1 to TRBJ1-5; a possible D gene is TRBD1 (6 bases). The V gene's germline CDR1 is DFQATT and CDR2 SNEGSKA (reference sequence). The CDR3 loop spans 13 amino acids. Trimming removed 6 bases at V and 0 bases at J, with 9 bases between. The CDR3 loop reads CSARQDSNQPQHF. CDR3 DNA: TGCAGTGCCCGACAGGATAGCAATCAGCCCCAGCATTTT.

This clonotype was seen at least ten times. The chain has TRBV6-2 or TRBV6-3 and TRBJ2-7; TRBD1 aligns across 10 bases. Germline V gene sequence: CDR1 MNHEY, CDR2 SVGEGT. After removal of 6 bases from V and 6 bases from J, the junction contained 8 bases not matched to a gene. The CDR3 is made up of 14 amino acids. CDR3 nucleotide sequence: TGTGCCAGCAGGGACAGGGGGTCCATCGGCGAGCAGTACTTC. Translating it yields CASRDRGSIGEQYF.

This clonotype was counted many times. V usage is TRBV20-1 and J usage is TRBJ2-1, with 10 bases lining up with TRBD2. The germline CDR1 and CDR2 sequences are DFQATT and SNEGSKA (reference sequence). V shed 1 base, J shed 4 bases, and the junction held 7 bases outside the gene matches. The CDR3 runs 16 residues. The chain's CDR3 is CSARGRTSGAYNEQFF. The CDR3 nucleotides are TGCAGTGCTAGAGGCCGAACTAGCGGGGCGTACAATGAGCAGTTCTTC.

In this sample, this clonotype turned up a few times. This chain connects TRBV19 to TRBJ1-5; 8 bases align to TRBD1. V shed 7 bases, J shed 2 bases, and the junction held 7 bases outside the gene matches. The CDR3 consists of 15 residues. Germline V lookup: CDR1 LNHDA, CDR2 SQIVND (reference sequence). Here the CDR3 DNA reads TGTGCCAGTACCACAGGGGGAATAGGCAATCAGCCCCAGCATTTT. This codes for CASTTGGIGNQPQHF.

The V call is TRBV28, the J call TRBJ2-7, with 11 bases lining up with TRBD2. This CDR3 has 18 amino acids. The germline gives CDR1 MDHEN, CDR2 SYDVKM. Losses at the gene ends were 6 bases for V and 2 bases for J; bases not matched to a gene: 15. The CDR3: CASSEDLLTSGRAYEQYF. The CDR3 DNA is TGTGCCAGCAGCGAAGACCTCCTAACTAGCGGGAGAGCCTACGAGCAGTACTTC.

This clonotype has ten or more counts. The genes are TRBV7-2 and TRBJ1-4; 8 nucleotides match TRBD1. Losses at the gene ends were 5 bases for V and 7 bases for J; bases not matched to a gene: 6. The CDR3 is 14 amino acids. The germline CDR1 and CDR2 sequences are SGHTA and FQGNSA. The CDR3 protein is CASSNRGVREKLFF. CDR3 nucleotides: TGTGCCAGCAGCAACAGGGGGGTTCGTGAAAAACTGTTTTTT.

This chain connects TRBV13 to TRBJ2-1; TRBD1 aligns across 10 bases. Germline CDR1 is PRHDT and CDR2 is FYEKMQ (reference sequence). J lost 7 bases, V lost 8 bases, and 11 bases had no gene match. The CDR3 length is 15 residues. CDR3 DNA sequence: TGTGCCAGCGGCCCGGGACAGGGGAGGCTGAATGAGCAGTTCTTC. Encoded protein: CASGPGQGRLNEQFF.

This chain connects TRBV12-3 or TRBV12-4 to TRBJ2-7; 8 nucleotides agree with TRBD2. The ends lost 2 bases at V and 2 bases at J; junction bases unmatched: 5. The CDR3 contains 15 residues. This CDR3 reads CASSLSGGPTYEQYF. The CDR3, as DNA: TGTGCCAGCAGTTTAAGCGGGGGACCCACCTACGAGCAGTACTTC.

This chain connects TRBV9 to TRBJ2-3; 10 positions agree with TRBD2. This CDR3 region has 16 residues. J gave up 3 bases and V 4 bases, and 8 bases lay outside the gene matches. CDR1 and CDR2 from the germline V gene are SGDLS and YYNGEE. The DNA for the CDR3 is TGTGCCAGCAGCACAACCGGGACTAGCGTTACAGATACGCAGTATTTT. Translated, it gives CASSTTGTSVTDTQYF. The complete variable domain, with remaining parts taken from reference TRBV9 and TRBJ2-3, reads DSGVTQTPKHLITATGQRVTLRCSPRSGDLSVYWYQQSLDQGLQFLIQYYNGEERAKGNILERFSAQQFPDLHSELNLSSLELGDSALYFCASSTTGTSVTDTQYFGPGTRLTVL.

This clonotype was picked up a small number of times. Mismatch with germline at one junction end may stem from a read error. The chain links TRBV7-9 to TRBJ2-6, with TRBD2 as a possible D gene (6 bases). The CDR3 sequence is 16 residues long. Germline V CDR1 and CDR2: SEHNR, FQNEAQ (reference sequence). Here the CDR3 reads CVSSPPSEGGANVLTF. Written as DNA, the CDR3 is TGTGTCAGCAGCCCCCCCTCGGAGGGTGGGGCCAACGTCCTGACTTTC.

This clonotype showed up just a few times. The chain carries TRBV20-1 and TRBJ2-1; 10 bases match TRBD2. CDR3 length: 15 residues. V lost 5 bases and J lost 6; bases outside the gene matches: 10. Germline lookup yields CDR1 DFQATT and CDR2 SNEGSKA (reference sequence). This chain's CDR3 is CSAGASGSLGNEQFF. CDR3 coding DNA: TGCAGTGCTGGGGCTAGCGGGAGTCTAGGCAATGAGCAGTTCTTC.

This clonotype appeared many times. CDR3: CASRGTGMRGAKNIQYF. DNA for the CDR3: TGTGCCAGCAGGGGAACGGGGATGAGGGGAGCCAAAAACATTCAGTACTTC. The chain uses TRBV6-5 and TRBJ2-4; D is possibly TRBD1 or TRBD2 (5 bases each). Trimming stripped 6 bases from V and 0 bases from J, with 18 bases between. CDR3 length: 17 amino acids. The germline gives CDR1 MNHEY, CDR2 SVGAGI.

At least ten counts were recorded for this clonotype. The chain has TRBV6-4 and TRBJ1-1; 7 bases are shared with TRBD1. This CDR3 is 13 amino acids long. The V gene end was trimmed by 2 bases and the J gene end by 6 bases; junction bases not matched to a gene: 3. Per germline, CDR1 MRHNA and CDR2 SNTAGT. The chain's CDR3 is CASSDVQGAEAFF. CDR3 nucleotides: TGTGCCAGCAGTGACGTGCAGGGGGCTGAAGCTTTCTTT.

This clonotype was seen only once. The J gene is TRBJ1-5, the V gene TRBV3-1; no definite D call. Germline assignment: CDR1 LGHDT and CDR2 YNNKEL (reference sequence). This CDR3 has 15 residues. Trimming removed 0 bases at V and 2 bases at J, with 8 bases between. This CDR3 reads CASSQDGGRNQPQHF. In nucleotides, the CDR3 is TGTGCCAGCAGCCAAGACGGTGGGCGCAATCAGCCCCAGCATTTT.

This clonotype was picked up many times. The chain combines TRBV3-1 with TRBJ2-2; D call uncertain. The CDR3 length is 13 residues. Looked up from germline, CDR1 is LGHDT and CDR2 is YNNKEL (reference sequence). Trimming cost V 4 bases and J 2 bases, with 5 bases left between them. The CDR3 sequence: CASSRGNTGELFF. The CDR3 nucleotides are TGTGCCAGCAGCCGCGGCAACACCGGGGAGCTGTTTTTT.